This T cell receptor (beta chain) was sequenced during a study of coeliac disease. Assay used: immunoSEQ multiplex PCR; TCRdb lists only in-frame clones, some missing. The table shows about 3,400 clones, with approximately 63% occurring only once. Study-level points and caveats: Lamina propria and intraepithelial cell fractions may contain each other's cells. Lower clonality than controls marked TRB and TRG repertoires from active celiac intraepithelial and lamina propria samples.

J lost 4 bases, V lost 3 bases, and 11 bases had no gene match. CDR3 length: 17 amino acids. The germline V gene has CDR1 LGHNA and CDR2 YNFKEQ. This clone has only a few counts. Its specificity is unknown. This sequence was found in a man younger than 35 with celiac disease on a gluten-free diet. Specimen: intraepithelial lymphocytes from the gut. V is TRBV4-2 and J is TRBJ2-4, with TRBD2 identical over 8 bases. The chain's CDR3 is CASSHDGGGGKKNIQYF. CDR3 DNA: TGTGCCAGCAGCCACGACGGAGGCGGGGGGAAAAAAAACATTCAGTACTTC.